This TCR beta chain was retrieved from a study of identical twins. Study outcomes and limitations: The presence of invariant MAIT and iNKT cells could partly confound analyses of zero-insertion sequences.

TCRdb recomputed calls from the 5' RACE reads with MiXCR, one row per CDR3 protein. The sample yields around 480,000 distinct CDR3 sequences, over 11% seen once. This clonotype was found many times. As yet, its antigen is unknown. The CDR3 consists of 16 residues. V shed 3 bases and J 1 base; nucleotides not matched to a gene: 7. These data were also reused for a study on yellow fever vaccine responses in identical twins.

The chain employs TRBV12-3 or TRBV12-4 and TRBJ2-3; 7 bases are a match to TRBD1. The sequencing input was CD4+ T cells sorted from blood. This sequence originates from a woman younger than 30 in good health. CDR3 loop: CASSFQGTVGTDTQYF. The DNA of the CDR3 is TGTGCCAGCAGTTTTCAAGGGACAGTGGGCACAGATACGCAGTATTTT.